The subject of this entry is one TCR beta chain. As yet, its antigen is unknown. This sample is part of a study of T cell responses to AZD1222 COVID-19 vaccine. Overall study findings and caveats: Vaccine-related CD4 TCRs covered spike, predominating at 160-218 and 743-854. None of the repertoires were sampled until the peak T cell response had passed.

Method: immunoSEQ multiplex PCR; TCRdb's copy keeps in-frame clones and lacks some. The table lists about 140,000 clones, approximately 93% of them singletons. This CDR3 region has 13 residues. CDR1 is DFQATT, CDR2 SNEGSKA, per germline (reference sequence). V lost 3 bases and J 5 bases, leaving 8 bases between the germline ends. Sequencing used peripheral blood, obtained on day 0 of MenACWY control vaccination. This sequence joins TRBV20-1 and TRBJ1-6, with unresolved D. The TCR was taken from an adult in good health. CDR3 DNA sequence: TGCAGTGCTAGTCGCCCAAATAATTCACCCCTCCACTTT. Its translation: CSASRPNNSPLHF.